The 11 T cell receptor beta chains in this list originate from one sample, sequenced in a study of cytomegalovirus exposure and HLA in healthy donors. Both 60 Vbeta primers and 13 Jbeta primers went into the PCR. Only in-frame clones appear in the TCRdb table, and some are missing; sequencing was by immunoSEQ multiplex PCR. The table lists just over 50,000 clones. Sequences were obtained from PBMCs. These receptors all come from a woman aged 60-75 years in good health and CMV-seropositive.

This sequence joins TRBV13 and TRBJ1-1; D is perhaps TRBD1 (6 bases). This CDR3 contains 16 residues. The V gene lost 2 bases and the J gene lost 3 bases, with 16 bases spanning the gap. Germline CDR1 reads PRHDT; CDR2 reads FYEKMQ (reference sequence). CDR3 amino acids: CASSLKGLSGDTEAFF. The DNA for the CDR3 is TGTGCCAGCAGCTTAAAGGGGCTATCAGGGGACACTGAAGCTTTCTTT.

The genes are TRBV27 and TRBJ2-1; the D gene is possibly TRBD2 (6 bases). The V and J ends lost 5 bases and 4 bases respectively, with 18 bases between them. The CDR3 loop spans 16 amino acids. Germline V gene data show CDR1 as MNHEY and CDR2 as SMNVEV (reference sequence). CDR3 protein: CASSPGLAGFYNEQFF. The CDR3 DNA reads as TGTGCCAGCAGTCCCGGTCTGGCGGGATTTTACAATGAGCAGTTCTTC.

Concerning this clone: At one boundary the junction diverges from the germline segment, which might be a read error. The chain employs TRBV6-5 and TRBJ1-1, with TRBD1 matching 7 bases. The CDR3 extends over 14 amino acids. The V gene's germline CDR1 is MNHEY and CDR2 SVGAGI. The DNA for the CDR3 is TGTGCCAGCGGTAACAGGGGTACCATCACTGAAGATTTCTTT. Its protein is CASGNRGTITEDFF.

The chain has TRBV5-6 and TRBJ1-1; D is perhaps TRBD1 (5 bases). Deletions cut 4 bases from V and 1 base from J, with 11 bases between. Germline CDR1 SGHDT, CDR2 YYEEEE. The CDR3 totals 14 residues. CDR3 region: CASSTIGANTEAFF. The CDR3 DNA follows: TGTGCCAGCAGCACCATAGGGGCGAACACTGAAGCTTTCTTT.

V usage is TRBV2 and J usage is TRBJ1-1, with D maybe TRBD1 (6 bases). The length of the CDR3 is 13 residues. V lost 7 bases to trimming and J lost 1 base, with 10 bases between them. CDR1 is SNHLY, CDR2 FYNNEI, per germline. The CDR3 coding sequence is TGTGCCAGCATAGGGGGTGGGAACACTGAAGCTTTCTTT. Encoded protein: CASIGGGNTEAFF. Variable domain in full (rest from reference TRBV2 and TRBJ1-1): EPEVTQTPSHQVTQMGQEVILRCVPISNHLYFYWYRQILGQKVEFLVSFYNNEISEKSEIFDDQFSVERPDGSNFTLKIRSTKLEDSAMYFCASIGGGNTEAFFGQGTRLTVV.

The chain carries TRBV28 and TRBJ2-3, with D tentatively TRBD1 (5 bases). This CDR3 comprises 16 residues. V was shortened by 2 bases and J by 3 bases, with 15 bases between the two germline ends. CDR1 and CDR2 from the germline V gene are MDHEN and SYDVKM. The CDR3, as DNA: TGTGCCAGCAGTTTAGATGGGGCTAAGGGAACAGATACGCAGTATTTT. Translation: CASSLDGAKGTDTQYF.

V and J are TRBV28 and TRBJ1-4; 10 bases map to TRBD1. This CDR3 is built from 12 residues. V shed 8 bases, J shed 7 bases, and the junction held 1 base outside the gene matches. Germline V gene sequence: CDR1 MDHEN, CDR2 SYDVKM. CDR3 residues: CASGQGGEKLFF. CDR3 nucleotides: TGTGCCAGCGGACAGGGGGGTGAAAAACTGTTTTTT.

Regarding this clone: Other DNA sequences in this specimen translate into the identical CDR3. The chain uses TRBV6-5 and TRBJ1-6; maybe TRBD1 (5 bases). V lost 4 bases, J lost 9 bases, and 13 bases lay in between. Germline V lookup: CDR1 MNHEY, CDR2 SVGAGI. The CDR3 has 14 residues. CDR3 amino acids: CASSSQGFGSPLHF. Here the CDR3 DNA reads TGTGCCAGCAGTTCCCAGGGTTTTGGTTCACCCCTCCACTTT.

The V gene is TRBV10-3, the J gene TRBJ2-1; D unclear. The germline V gene encodes CDR1 ENHRY and CDR2 SYGVKD. V was clipped by 6 bases and J by 1 base, with 13 bases between them. The CDR3 extends over 15 amino acids. In nucleotides, the CDR3 is TGTGCCATCAGGTCCCCCTTACGGTCCTACAATGAGCAGTTCTTC. Its translation: CAIRSPLRSYNEQFF.

The chain has TRBV27 and TRBJ2-5, with 7 bases matching TRBD1. This CDR3 contains 14 residues. Trimming at V came to 8 bases and at J to 2 bases, leaving 8 bases not matched to a gene. Germline V lookup: CDR1 MNHEY, CDR2 SMNVEV (reference sequence). CDR3 DNA: TGTGCCAGCCGTTCGACAGGGCGGCAAGAGACCCAGTACTTC. Translating it yields CASRSTGRQETQYF.

The V and J genes are TRBV7-9 and TRBJ1-1, with 7 bases aligning to TRBD1. CDR3 length: 12 residues. CDR1 and CDR2 from the germline V gene are SEHNR and FQNEAQ (reference sequence). The V gene end was trimmed by 6 bases and the J gene end by 7 bases; junction bases not matched to a gene: 5. CDR3 sequence reads: CASSHRDSEAFF. DNA for the CDR3: TGTGCCAGCAGTCACCGGGACAGTGAAGCTTTCTTT.